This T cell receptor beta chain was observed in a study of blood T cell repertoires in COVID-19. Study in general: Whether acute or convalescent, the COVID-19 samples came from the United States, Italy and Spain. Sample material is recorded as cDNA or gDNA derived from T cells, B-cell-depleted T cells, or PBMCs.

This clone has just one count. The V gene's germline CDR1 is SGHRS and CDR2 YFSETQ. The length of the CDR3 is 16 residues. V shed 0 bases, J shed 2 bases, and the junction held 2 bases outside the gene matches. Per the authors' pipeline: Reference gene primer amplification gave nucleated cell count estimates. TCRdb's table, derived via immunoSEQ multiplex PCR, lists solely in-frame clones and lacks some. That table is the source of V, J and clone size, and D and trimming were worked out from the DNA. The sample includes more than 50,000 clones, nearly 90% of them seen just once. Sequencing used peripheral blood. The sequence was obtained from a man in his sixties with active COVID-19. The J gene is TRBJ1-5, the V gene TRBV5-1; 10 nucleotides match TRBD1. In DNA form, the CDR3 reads TGCGCCAGCAGCTTGGGGACAGGGGGTGGCAATCAGCCCCAGCATTTT. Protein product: CASSLGTGGGNQPQHF.